These 10 T cell receptor beta chains were all obtained from the same sample, sequenced in a study of blood T cell repertoires in COVID-19 (dated by TCRdb to 2018 to 2021). Libraries were constructed by the immunoSEQ multiplex PCR assay. Entries here come from immuneACCESS through TCRdb and include only in-frame sequences with V and J called. Some clones fail to appear in such tables; in the studies checked, an unresolved V gene covers under half of the shortfall, and the cause of the remainder is unknown. Here the sample has around 80,000 clones; about nine tenths occur a single time. The ten largest clones represent 0.75% to 0.8% of the sample. The specimen sequenced was peripheral blood. Receptors originate from a woman older than 75 with acute or convalescent COVID-19.

The chain joins TRBV4-3 to TRBJ1-2; 9 bases are shared with TRBD1. This CDR3 is 13 amino acids long. Germline V CDR1 and CDR2: LGHNA, YSLEER. The V segment lost 3 bases and the J segment 8 bases; nucleotides outside the gene matches: 4. As DNA, the CDR3 is TGCGCCAGCAGCCAGGGACAGGGTGGAGGCTACACCTTC. Its translation is CASSQGQGGGYTF.

This clone was seen just once. The chain has TRBV2 and TRBJ2-3; 12 positions agree with TRBD2. Germline CDR1 is SNHLY and CDR2 is FYNNEI. This CDR3 spans 15 amino acids. V dropped 8 bases and J dropped 4; count of bases not matched to a gene: 7. The DNA for the CDR3 is TGTGCCAGCGTCCTAGCGGGGGGGCCCTCAGATACGCAGTATTTT. This sequence encodes CASVLAGGPSDTQYF.

CDR3 amino acids: CASSRESPYNEQFF. CDR3 in DNA: TGTGCCAGCAGCAGGGAGAGTCCATACAATGAGCAGTTCTTC. The J gene is TRBJ2-1, the V gene TRBV3-1 (or the pseudogene TRBV3-2); maybe TRBD2 (5 bases). Germline V gene lookup returns CDR1 LGHDT and CDR2 YNNKEL (reference sequence). Trimming shortened V by 5 bases and J by 4 bases, and 12 bases separated the two germline ends. The CDR3 spans 14 residues.

J is TRBJ1-4 and V is TRBV5-1; 8 positions agree with TRBD1. The germline CDR1 and CDR2 sequences are SGHRS and YFSETQ. This CDR3 comprises 15 residues. Germline trimming cut 2 bases from V and 3 bases from J; bases unmatched to any gene: 3. CDR3 amino acids: CASSLSTGANEKLFF. CDR3 DNA: TGCGCCAGCAGCTTATCGACAGGGGCTAATGAAAAACTGTTTTTT.

Comment on this clone: The junction differs from germline at one of its ends, possibly a read error. The rearrangement joins TRBV5-3 to TRBJ1-2; the D gene is possibly TRBD1 (5 bases). TRBV5-3 counts as an open reading frame of uncertain function. The CDR3 extends over 10 amino acids. In DNA form, the CDR3 reads TGTGCCAGAAGCTTGTATTCAGGGCGGTTC. It specifies CARSLYSGRF.

This chain joins TRBV7-2 and TRBJ2-1, with 9 bases matching TRBD2. Germline V gives CDR1 SGHTA, CDR2 FQGNSA. The CDR3 has 14 residues. V lost 1 base to trimming and J lost 7 bases; unmatched junction nucleotides: 2. Written as DNA, the CDR3 is TGTGCCAGCAGCTTAGTAGCGGGAGTTAATGAGCAGTTCTTC. Amino acid sequence: CASSLVAGVNEQFF. Drawing the rest from reference TRBV7-2 and TRBJ2-1, the complete variable domain is GAGVSQSPSNKVTEKGKDVELRCDPISGHTALYWYRQSLGQGLEFLIYFQGNSAPDKSGLPSDRFSAERTGGSVSTLTIQRTQQEDSAVYLCASSLVAGVNEQFFGPGTRLTVL.

The CDR3 DNA sequence: TGTGCCACCCAAAGCGGGACTTCCTACGAGCAGTACTTC. Translated, it gives CATQSGTSYEQYF. The chain has TRBV10-3 and TRBJ2-7; 7 bases are shared with TRBD2. This CDR3 is 13 amino acids long. Germline lookup yields CDR1 ENHRY and CDR2 SYGVKD. V gave up 10 bases and J gave up 1 base; unmatched junction bases: 7.

The chain uses TRBV25-1 and TRBJ2-6; TRBD1 agrees at 9 bases. The germline gives CDR1 MGHDK, CDR2 SYGVNS. There are 16 residues in the CDR3. The V segment lost 5 bases and the J segment 0 bases; nucleotides outside the gene matches: 2. CDR3 protein: CASSTGGSSGANVLTF. DNA for the CDR3: TGTGCCAGCAGTACAGGGGGCAGCTCTGGGGCCAACGTCCTGACTTTC. The variable domain in full, completed from reference TRBV25-1 and TRBJ2-6, reads EADIYQTPRYLVIGTGKKITLECSQTMGHDKMYWYQQDPGMELHLIHYSYGVNSTEKGDLSSESTVSRIRTEHFPLTLESARPSHTSQYLCASSTGGSSGANVLTFGAGSRLTVL.

The genes are TRBV25-1 and TRBJ1-1, with 7 bases that match TRBD1. V gave up 6 bases and J gave up 6 bases; unmatched junction bases: 10. This CDR3 has 14 residues. Germline CDR1 MGHDK, CDR2 SYGVNS. The CDR3 protein is CASRGGGRGSEAFF. The DNA for the CDR3 is TGTGCCAGCAGGGGGGGCGGCAGGGGGTCTGAAGCTTTCTTT.

The chain joins TRBV5-6 to TRBJ2-7; 7 bases are shared with TRBD2. The CDR3 runs 16 residues. Germline values: CDR1 SGHDT, CDR2 YYEEEE. V dropped 0 bases and J dropped 5; count of bases not matched to a gene: 11. CDR3 sequence reads: CASSLALMAGRDEQYF. The CDR3 bases are TGTGCCAGCAGCTTGGCTTTAATGGCAGGGAGGGACGAGCAGTACTTC.